Below, 19 T cell receptor beta chains from the same sample are listed, as sequenced in a study of blood T cell repertoires in COVID-19. Method: immunoSEQ multiplex PCR; TCRdb's copy keeps in-frame clones and lacks some. The table has over 90,000 clones, roughly 86% seen once. Input material: peripheral blood. All receptors derive from a man aged 50 to 60 with active or convalescent COVID-19.

The chain has TRBV28 and TRBJ1-5; 7 bases agree with TRBD1. CDR1 is MDHEN and CDR2 is SYDVKM in the germline V gene. Losses at the gene ends were 5 bases for V and 2 bases for J; bases not matched to a gene: 6. The CDR3 is made up of 15 amino acids. The CDR3: CASSPRQGGNQPQHF. The CDR3 region has the DNA TGTGCCAGCAGTCCCCGACAGGGCGGCAATCAGCCCCAGCATTTT.

This chain joins TRBV3-1 (or the pseudogene TRBV3-2) and TRBJ2-7, with 9 bases identical to TRBD1. The CDR3 contains 15 residues. V gave up 4 bases and J gave up 2 bases; unmatched junction bases: 6. Looked up from germline, CDR1 is LGHDT and CDR2 is YNNKEL (reference sequence). CDR3 DNA sequence: TGTGCCAGCAGCCGCACCGGGACAGGGACCTACGAGCAGTACTTC. Amino acids: CASSRTGTGTYEQYF.

This clone came up once. The genes are TRBV6-6 and TRBJ2-3; 9 nucleotides agree with TRBD2. This CDR3 is built from 15 residues. Trimming cost V 2 bases and J 7 bases; bases outside gene matches: 7. The V gene's germline CDR1 is MNHNY and CDR2 SVGAGI (reference sequence). In DNA, the CDR3 is TGTGCCAGCAGTTACGTCTCTAGCGGGGTGAATACGCAGTATTTT. Its protein product is CASSYVSSGVNTQYF.

The rearrangement joins TRBV19 to TRBJ1-6, with a possible D match to TRBD1 (5 bases). Germline values: CDR1 LNHDA, CDR2 SQIVND (reference sequence). Trimming took off 6 bases at V and 9 bases at J, with 12 bases between the two ends. The CDR3 covers 13 residues. The DNA for the CDR3 is TGTGCCAGTAGGGGTCAGGGTGCTTCACCCCTCCACTTT. Translation gives CASRGQGASPLHF.

The J gene is TRBJ2-2, the V gene TRBV10-3; 13 nucleotides agree with TRBD2. Unmatched junction bases numbered 4, after V lost 2 bases and J lost 1 base. This CDR3 spans 18 amino acids. CDR1 and CDR2 (germline): ENHRY, SYGVKD. The CDR3 protein is CAISEGLAGAQNTGELFF. CDR3 bases: TGTGCCATCAGTGAGGGACTAGCGGGGGCACAGAACACCGGGGAGCTGTTTTTT.

The rearrangement joins TRBV28 to TRBJ1-5; 12 positions match TRBD1. Germline CDR1 and CDR2: MDHEN and SYDVKM. V lost 5 bases to trimming and J lost 7 bases; unmatched junction nucleotides: 3. The CDR3 contains 14 residues. CDR3 nucleotides: TGTGCCAGCAGTGGGGGACAGGGGGCACAGCCCCAGCATTTT. Translation gives CASSGGQGAQPQHF.

This chain links TRBV5-1 with TRBJ2-5; D gene uncertain. This CDR3 is built from 12 residues. The germline V and J ends were trimmed by 1 base and 2 bases, with 3 bases remaining between them. From germline, CDR1 is SGHRS and CDR2 YFSETQ. CDR3 DNA: TGCGCCAGCAGCTTGACTCAAGAGACCCAGTACTTC. It translates to CASSLTQETQYF.

The rearrangement uses TRBV2 and TRBJ2-1; D is ambiguous. V was trimmed by 3 bases and J by 7 bases, leaving 7 bases between them. The length of the CDR3 is 12 residues. CDR1 is SNHLY, CDR2 FYNNEI, per germline. CDR3 protein: CASSDPRNEQFF. CDR3 DNA sequence: TGTGCCAGCAGTGACCCCAGGAATGAGCAGTTCTTC.

This clone was recorded only once. The CDR3, as DNA: TGTGCCAGCAGGCCACTAGCGGATACCTCCTACGAGCAGTACTTC. This gives the protein CASRPLADTSYEQYF. V and J are TRBV6-5 and TRBJ2-7; 8 nucleotides agree with TRBD2. The CDR3 length is 15 residues. V shed 6 bases, J shed 0 bases, and the junction held 7 bases outside the gene matches. Germline V lookup: CDR1 MNHEY, CDR2 SVGAGI.

The chain uses TRBV6-1 and TRBJ1-1, with TRBD1 identical over 9 bases. The germline V gene has CDR1 MNHNS and CDR2 SASEGT. V was pared by 0 bases and J by 6 bases, with 8 bases of the junction left unmatched. The CDR3 contains 16 residues. In DNA, the CDR3 is TGTGCCAGCAGTGAAGCCCCGACAGGGGGTTTGGCTGAAGCTTTCTTT. Amino acid sequence: CASSEAPTGGLAEAFF.

The chain combines TRBV24-1 with TRBJ2-1; 7 nucleotides agree with TRBD1. This CDR3 is built from 15 residues. Germline V gene data show CDR1 as KGHDR and CDR2 as SFDVKD. Unmatched junction bases numbered 9, after V lost 6 bases and J lost 5 bases. CDR3 nucleotide sequence: TGTGCCACCAGTATCCCGGGACAGATCGACAATGAGCAGTTCTTC. Protein product: CATSIPGQIDNEQFF.

The rearrangement uses TRBV19 and TRBJ2-1; tentatively, D is TRBD1 (6 bases). Germline loops: CDR1 LNHDA, CDR2 SQIVND (reference sequence). The CDR3 sequence is 13 residues long. V was cut by 0 bases and J by 7 bases, with 7 bases left in between. The CDR3 DNA is TGTGCCAGTAGTATAGACAGGGGTAATGAGCAGTTCTTC. Protein product: CASSIDRGNEQFF.

This clone was found a few times. J is TRBJ1-1 and V is TRBV19, with unresolved D. The CDR3 consists of 13 residues. CDR1 and CDR2 (germline): LNHDA, SQIVND (reference sequence). Trimming cost V 3 bases and J 0 bases, with 5 bases left between them. The CDR3 loop reads CASSISLNTEAFF. CDR3 in DNA: TGTGCCAGTAGTATCAGTTTGAACACTGAAGCTTTCTTT. The full variable domain, rest sourced from reference TRBV19 and TRBJ1-1, is DGGITQSPKYLFRKEGQNVTLSCEQNLNHDAMYWYRQDPGQGLRLIYYSQIVNDFQKGDIAEGYSVSREKKESFPLTVTSAQKNPTAFYLCASSISLNTEAFFGQGTRLTVV.

The table lists this clone with a count of one. This sequence joins TRBV5-4 and TRBJ1-1; 7 bases align to TRBD1. Germline trimming cut 4 bases from V and 11 bases from J; bases unmatched to any gene: 8. The CDR3 totals 12 residues. Germline V gene sequence: CDR1 SGHNT, CDR2 YYREEE (reference sequence). The CDR3 spells CASSRSGGGAFF. CDR3 sequence (DNA): TGTGCCAGCAGCCGGTCAGGGGGTGGTGCTTTCTTT.

This clone was seen a single time. The DNA for the CDR3 is TGTGCCACCAGTGATTTTAGCGGGGGGGCCGAGACCCAGTACTTC. It codes for CATSDFSGGAETQYF. This chain uses TRBV24-1 with TRBJ2-5; 11 nucleotides agree with TRBD2. This CDR3 has 15 amino acids. CDR1 is KGHDR, CDR2 SFDVKD, per germline. The trim removed 1 base at V and 5 bases at J, leaving 2 bases unmatched.

This clone was observed once. This chain links TRBV4-3 with TRBJ2-7, with D perhaps TRBD1 (6 bases). The V end was cut by 4 bases, the J end by 6 bases, with 19 bases between. Germline CDR1 is LGHNA and CDR2 is YSLEER. The CDR3 extends over 15 amino acids. This chain's CDR3 is CASSPQATGISEQYF. CDR3 bases: TGCGCCAGCAGCCCGCAGGCGACAGGAATCTCCGAGCAGTACTTC.

CDR3 residues: CASSQDSREAGANVLTF. CDR3 sequence (DNA): TGCGCCAGCAGCCAAGATAGCAGGGAAGCCGGGGCCAACGTCCTGACTTTC. The chain uses TRBV4-1 and TRBJ2-6; possibly TRBD1 for D (5 bases). V lost 0 bases and J lost 4, with 13 bases in between. Germline V CDR1 and CDR2: MGHRA, YSYEKL. This CDR3 has 17 residues.

The chain joins TRBV27 to TRBJ1-2; the D gene is possibly TRBD1 (6 bases). This CDR3 is 15 amino acids long. V lost 5 bases, J lost 5 bases, and 18 bases lay in between. CDR1 and CDR2 from the germline V gene are MNHEY and SMNVEV (reference sequence). This CDR3 reads CASSISGTPLYGYTF. The DNA of the CDR3 is TGTGCCAGCAGTATTTCCGGGACACCACTTTATGGCTACACCTTC.

The gene calls are TRBV2 and TRBJ2-3; no reliable D call. The CDR3 has 14 amino acids. Germline V gene sequence: CDR1 SNHLY, CDR2 FYNNEI. V was pared by 8 bases and J by 0 bases, with 12 bases between. The CDR3 nucleotides read TGTGCCAGCGGGGAAGGGCCTAGCACAGATACGCAGTATTTT. Amino acid sequence: CASGEGPSTDTQYF.